Shown below are 9 T cell receptor beta chains from a single sample sequenced in a study of blood T cell repertoires in COVID-19. The assay was immunoSEQ multiplex PCR, and TCRdb's table has in-frame clones only and misses some. Among fewer than 300,000 clones, approximately 90% were seen once, and the ten largest hold roughly 8.3%. Material for sequencing was PBMCs or T cells enriched from blood (not recorded which). The receptors shown here come from a middle-aged man who had recovered from COVID-19.

A few counts support this clone. This chain links TRBV4-1 with TRBJ1-2, with D tentatively TRBD1 (5 bases). The V and J ends lost 2 bases and 2 bases respectively, with 21 bases between them. Germline V gene data show CDR1 as MGHRA and CDR2 as YSYEKL. This CDR3 has 18 residues. In nucleotides, the CDR3 is TGCGCCAGCAGCCAAACCCCGCGGGTTGGGGGGGGAAACTATGGCTACACCTTC. Protein sequence: CASSQTPRVGGGNYGYTF.

The chain is built from TRBV24-1 and TRBJ2-1, with 10 nucleotides matching TRBD2. There are 17 residues in the CDR3. J was trimmed by 7 bases and V by 9 bases; bases with no gene match: 17. Per the germline V gene, CDR1 is KGHDR and CDR2 is SFDVKD. The CDR3 coding sequence is TGTGCCACCGCAAAACCCAACGCGGGACTAGCGAGTAATGAGCAGTTCTTC. Translating it yields CATAKPNAGLASNEQFF.

This clone was picked up one time. The rearrangement joins TRBV18 to TRBJ1-5, with D perhaps matching TRBD1 (5 bases). Germline assignment: CDR1 KGHSH and CDR2 LQKENI. Trimming cost V 3 bases and J 6 bases, with 15 bases left between them. This CDR3 region has 15 residues. The CDR3 DNA reads TGTGCCAGCTCACCGAGCGGGGCGGCAACTCAGCCCCAGCATTTT. Translated, it gives CASSPSGAATQPQHF.

The chain carries TRBV27 and TRBJ2-7, with 8 bases lining up with TRBD2. The ends lost 5 bases at V and 7 bases at J; junction bases unmatched: 10. The CDR3 sequence is 14 residues long. The V gene's germline CDR1 is MNHEY and CDR2 SMNVEV (reference sequence). CDR3 sequence (DNA): TGTGCCAGCAGTCGGCGGGAGGCTGGGGAGGAGCAGTACTTC. Translated, it gives CASSRREAGEEQYF.

This clone was observed once. This rearrangement joins TRBV11-2 to TRBJ1-6; no firm D call. Trimming cost V 7 bases and J 7 bases, with 14 bases left between them. This CDR3 has 14 amino acids. Germline V CDR1 and CDR2: SGHAT, FQNNGV. The CDR3 sequence is CASTAQQANSPLHF. CDR3 coding DNA: TGTGCCAGCACTGCTCAGCAGGCCAATTCACCCCTCCACTTT.

The V gene is TRBV5-4, the J gene TRBJ2-2; 8 bases map to TRBD1. Germline V gene lookup returns CDR1 SGHNT and CDR2 YYREEE (reference sequence). This CDR3 is 18 amino acids long. The trim removed 4 bases at V and 6 bases at J, leaving 17 bases unmatched. CDR3 sequence: CASSPRAGGGLGPGELFF. CDR3 bases: TGTGCCAGCAGCCCGAGGGCAGGGGGCGGCTTGGGCCCCGGGGAGCTGTTTTTT.

The chain has TRBV12-3 or TRBV12-4 and TRBJ2-7; a weak D match, TRBD1 (5 bases). The CDR3 totals 12 residues. V lost 6 bases to trimming and J lost 2 bases, with 8 bases between them. This chain's CDR3 is CASRGLAYEQYF. CDR3 bases: TGTGCCAGCAGGGGGCTAGCCTACGAGCAGTACTTC.

The chain uses TRBV6-6 and TRBJ1-1; no reliable D call. V lost 6 bases to trimming and J lost 0 bases, with 11 bases between them. This CDR3 comprises 14 residues. Germline CDR1 MNHNY, CDR2 SVGAGI (reference sequence). The CDR3 region is CASRPQRLNTEAFF. The CDR3 DNA sequence: TGTGCCAGCAGGCCCCAGCGGCTGAACACTGAAGCTTTCTTT.

The chain has TRBV30 and TRBJ1-6, with D unclear. Between the trimmed V and J ends, which lost 5 bases and 7 bases, there was a span of 12 bases. Per the germline V gene, CDR1 is GTSNPN and CDR2 is SVGIG (reference sequence). The CDR3 is made up of 13 amino acids. The CDR3 protein is CAWRWGGNSPLHF. The CDR3 DNA reads as TGTGCCTGGCGCTGGGGAGGGAATTCACCCCTCCACTTT.